These 9 T cell receptor beta chains share one sample of origin, sequenced in a study of T-cell reconstitution after alpha-beta-depleted transplantation in children. Preparation of the TCRbeta library used unique molecular identifiers. One entry per CDR3 protein, called by TCRdb with MiXCR from the PCR reads. The sample shows about 200,000 distinct CDR3 sequences, 5% to 6.5% of them seen only once. This specimen was PBMCs, taken before TCRalphabeta/CD19-depleted stem cell transplant. The receptor set was obtained from a girl under three years old with combined immunodeficiency, due to receive a stem cell transplant.

This clonotype was recorded at least ten times. The V and J genes are TRBV12-3 or TRBV12-4 and TRBJ2-1; 10 bases are a match to TRBD2. V shed 3 bases, J shed 12 bases, and the junction held 5 bases outside the gene matches. CDR3 size: 13 residues. CDR3 in amino acids: CASSFSVAGGQFF. CDR3 DNA sequence: TGTGCCAGCAGTTTCTCGGTAGCGGGAGGGCAGTTCTTC.

The table lists this clonotype with many counts. This chain links TRBV20-1 with TRBJ2-1; the match to TRBD2 covers 9 bases. Per germline, CDR1 DFQATT and CDR2 SNEGSKA (reference sequence). This CDR3 has 16 residues. The ends lost 8 bases at V and 4 bases at J; junction bases unmatched: 15. The chain's CDR3 is CSPFDPGLAAYNEQFF. In DNA form, the CDR3 reads TGCAGTCCCTTCGATCCGGGACTAGCAGCTTACAATGAGCAGTTCTTC.

This clonotype was found many times. The rearrangement joins TRBV20-1 to TRBJ2-5; D is perhaps TRBD2 (5 bases). V was cut by 0 bases and J by 1 base, with 15 bases left in between. Per germline, CDR1 DFQATT and CDR2 SNEGSKA (reference sequence). The CDR3 contains 16 residues. The CDR3 sequence is CSARDFTGNSQETQYF. In nucleotides, the CDR3 is TGCAGTGCTAGAGATTTTACCGGGAACTCCCAAGAGACCCAGTACTTC.

The table lists this clonotype with many counts. The chain combines TRBV18 with TRBJ2-2; D is undetermined. Deletions cut 3 bases from V and 1 base from J, with 12 bases between. Germline V gene sequence: CDR1 KGHSH, CDR2 LQKENI. The CDR3 sequence is 16 residues long. CDR3 nucleotide sequence: TGTGCCAGCTCACCTTTAGGACCGGTGAACACCGGGGAGCTGTTTTTT. It translates to CASSPLGPVNTGELFF.

As to this clonotype: A single base separates this from a much larger clone, so it may be a read error. The chain's CDR3 is CSSSQVVSYEQYF. CDR3 DNA: TGTTCCAGCAGCCAAGTGGTCTCCTACGAGCAGTACTTC. The rearrangement joins TRBV4-2 to TRBJ2-7; D is undetermined. Germline lookup yields CDR1 LGHNA and CDR2 YNFKEQ. The CDR3 consists of 13 residues.

This clonotype was seen repeatedly, ten times or more. CDR3 in DNA: TGTGCCATCAGTGACCGCAGGGGGCAGGGGTCTGGGGCCAACGTCCTGACTTTC. This sequence encodes CAISDRRGQGSGANVLTF. The gene calls are TRBV10-3 and TRBJ2-6, with 8 bases fitting TRBD1. J lost 1 base, V lost 3 bases, and 8 bases had no gene match. The CDR3 has 18 amino acids. Germline V CDR1 and CDR2: ENHRY, SYGVKD.

There are many counts of this clonotype. This rearrangement joins TRBV20-1 to TRBJ2-1; 10 bases map to TRBD1. The CDR3 spans 12 residues. The ends lost 4 bases at V and 8 bases at J; junction bases unmatched: 2. Germline CDR1 and CDR2: DFQATT and SNEGSKA (reference sequence). The chain's CDR3 is CSAMDRGDEQFF. As DNA, the CDR3 is TGCAGTGCTATGGACAGGGGGGATGAGCAGTTCTTC.

This clonotype has at least ten counts. This chain uses TRBV9 with TRBJ2-1, with 11 bases lining up with TRBD2. Germline V CDR1 and CDR2: SGDLS, YYNGEE. V shed 2 bases, J shed 2 bases, and the junction held 3 bases outside the gene matches. The CDR3 covers 16 residues. The CDR3 here is CASSVTSGEAYNEQFF. CDR3 nucleotide sequence: TGTGCCAGCAGCGTGACTAGCGGGGAAGCCTACAATGAGCAGTTCTTC.

This clonotype was counted ten times or more. The chain joins TRBV6-5 to TRBJ1-5, with D perhaps matching TRBD1 (5 bases). Germline assignment: CDR1 MNHEY and CDR2 SVGAGI. V shed 9 bases and J shed 0 bases, with 6 bases lying between them. This CDR3 is built from 12 residues. The CDR3 coding sequence is TGTGCCAGGGACATTAGCAATCAGCCCCAGCATTTT. This gives the protein CARDISNQPQHF.